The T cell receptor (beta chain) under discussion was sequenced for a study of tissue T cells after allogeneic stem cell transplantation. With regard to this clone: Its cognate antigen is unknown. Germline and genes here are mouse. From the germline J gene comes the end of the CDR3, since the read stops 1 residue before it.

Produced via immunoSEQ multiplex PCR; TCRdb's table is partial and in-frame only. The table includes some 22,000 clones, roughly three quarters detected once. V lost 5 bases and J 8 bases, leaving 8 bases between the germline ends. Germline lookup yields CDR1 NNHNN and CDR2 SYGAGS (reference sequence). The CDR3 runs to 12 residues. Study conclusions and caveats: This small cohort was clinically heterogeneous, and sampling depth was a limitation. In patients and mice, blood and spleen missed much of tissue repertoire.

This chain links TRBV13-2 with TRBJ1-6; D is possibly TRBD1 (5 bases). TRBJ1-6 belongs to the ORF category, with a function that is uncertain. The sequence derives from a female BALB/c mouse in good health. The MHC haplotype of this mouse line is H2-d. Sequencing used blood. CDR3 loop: CASGPQDSPLYF. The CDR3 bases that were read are TGTGCCAGCGGACCACAGGATTCGCCCCTCTAC.